The source of this TCR beta chain is a study of blood T cell repertoires in COVID-19. The overall study: T cells, B-cell-depleted T cells, or PBMCs provided the cDNA or gDNA that served as material.

How the authors handled the data: Amplification of reference gene primers was used by the study to estimate nucleated cell counts. Generated by immunoSEQ multiplex PCR, the TCRdb table keeps only in-frame clones and is missing some. V and J calls and clone size follow that table, whereas D and trimming were derived from the DNA. The sample carries 250,000 to 300,000 clones, 75% to 90% recorded once. V lost 7 bases and J lost 5; bases outside the gene matches: 7. The CDR3 is 13 residues long. Germline assignment: CDR1 MRHNA and CDR2 SNTAGT. The sequencing sample was made of peripheral blood. The gene calls are TRBV6-4 and TRBJ1-2; 7 bases map to TRBD1. The TCR comes from a woman aged 40 to 50 who had recovered from COVID-19. CDR3 sequence: CASIEGAQYGYTF. The CDR3 bases are TGTGCCAGCATTGAGGGGGCGCAGTATGGCTACACCTTC.